What follows describes a single TCR beta chain. Its antigen is not known. Deletions cut 4 bases from V and 3 bases from J, with 16 bases between. Germline CDR1 is MNHEY and CDR2 is SMNVEV (reference sequence). This CDR3 has 15 residues. Measured with immunoSEQ multiplex PCR; TCRdb has only the in-frame clones, and not every one. The sample includes 45,000 to 65,000 clones, around 82% of them seen just once. This record comes from a study of identifying expanded T cells in peripheral blood. Whole-study results and caveats: Roughly 1.2 clones differed between technical replicates, versus approximately 17 and 20 over time. Across healthy donors, higher total template counts meant significantly greater roughly 2-week count variance.

Collection occurred without any documented infections or immune events in donors. J is TRBJ2-7 and V is TRBV27; D unclear. Material: blood. This sequence originates from a person aged 18 to 70 in good health. CDR3 sequence reads: CASSSPERLYYEQYF. The CDR3 DNA reads TGTGCCAGCAGTTCCCCGGAGCGCCTCTACTACGAGCAGTACTTC.